This T cell receptor beta chain stems from a study of cytomegalovirus exposure and HLA in healthy donors (dated by TCRdb to about 2017). A note on the overall study: An earlier analysis of some 500 of the donors reported about 250 Gb of sequence data and some 100 million unique TCR beta sequences from about 179 million T cells. An early release covering roughly 640 HLA-typed donors comprised 300 to 350 gigabases of sequencing data and 85 million to 100 million unique TCR sequences. The genetic ancestry cluster associated with self-reported Caucasian donors included around four fifths of the roughly 380 genotyped donors. The study aimed to test whether signatures of past pathogen exposure could be identified by cataloging public T cell receptors. Using immunosequencing, the study profiled T cell repertoires from 500 to 800 subjects and related those repertoires to cytomegalovirus serostatus. In addition to the first cohort of 666 subjects, a separate validation cohort of under 150 different subjects was used. To predict cytomegalovirus infection status, the study combined high-throughput TCR immunosequencing, statistical association of individual TCRs with disease status, and machine learning. A later analysis re-examined previously published TCR beta repertoires from over 500 donors and added high-resolution HLA genotyping to investigate patterns of TCR occurrence. In the later analysis, no new phenotypic data were used to find candidate immune exposures; instead, reliance was placed on TCR beta sequences and their occurrence across donors. An earlier analysis of around 640 of the donors used high-throughput TCR beta sequencing to judge whether each TCR beta V gene segment behaved as functional or pseudogenic. Donor age, sex, ethnicity and CMV serostatus were compiled together with the repertoire data. Genome-wide SNP genotypes for about 65% of the 666 donors were used in a later genetic analysis, which treated that subset as a discovery cohort. Every discovery cohort repertoire had been produced on one sequencing platform. HLA typing included class I and class II loci at four-digit resolution. The number of donors typed differed by locus, with roughly 620-630 for A, B, C, DRB1 and DQB1, around 560 for DQA1, approximately 570 for DPA1, and some 440 for DPB1. About 5 DR-DQ haplotypes were handled as single units for association and clustering, since linkage in the cohort was strong. Across under 500 genotyped donors of the cohort, an average of about 200,000 unique TCR beta nucleotide sequences per donor were sequenced, and approximately 17% of those sequences were non-productive.

The paper's findings and limits, for the study overall: According to a later analysis, most CMV-associated TCR beta chains appeared to be HLA-restricted, and the HLA associations seemed to be driven largely by CMV exposure. In a later analysis, more than 15,000 TCR beta sequences were associated with specific HLA alleles at a false discovery rate of 0.05. The presence/absence analyses assumed that sequencing depth was roughly uniform across donors, and that assumption may not be true. In a later genetic analysis, fewer N-insertions in productive TCRs were reported among donors in an Asian-associated ancestry cluster than the roughly 710-donor mean. The earlier analysis of nearly 600 of the donors excluded roughly 17 rarely observed V segments, including chromosome 9 orphons, because counts were too low. This cohort had only TCR beta chains sequenced, and the lack of alpha or paired-chain data limited which features could be detected. In a later analysis, HLA-associated TCR beta chains were found to be more clonally expanded and to have lower generation probabilities than equally common non-associated chains. Because HLA typing was missing for some donors at each locus, association tests included only the typed subset. Most TCR sequences were seen in very few donors, while some public TCRs were found in many individuals. It was suggested by the authors that the approach could potentially be generalized to other disease states and immunological phenotypes. When HLA alleles, especially DR and DQ, strongly co-occurred, TCR associations were difficult to assign to individual alleles. A group of highly shared sequence variants was considered likely to be a technical artifact of the sequencing pipeline. A total of 164 TCR beta chains were listed by the study as associated with cytomegalovirus. A further reported finding was that TCR beta sequences accurately predicted the HLA-A and HLA-B alleles for most subjects in the first cohort. A later analysis reported that several top co-occurrence clusters appeared linked to parvovirus B19, influenza, CMV and Epstein-Barr virus. Correlated functional status among segregating V segments might be attributable to linkage disequilibrium, but an unknown experimental factor could not be ruled out. The 87-base-pair reads could not distinguish some IMGT-functional V segments, including TRBV6-2 and TRBV6-3, so those segments were excluded. In a later analysis, the rate of TCR association differed among HLA loci, with DRB1 alleles having the most associated TCRs and HLA-C alleles having the fewest. An association between a missense DCLRE1C variant and V-gene and J-gene trimming of TCR beta chains was found in a later genetic analysis and replicated in an independent cohort. Cytomegalovirus status was reported to be diagnosed by the classifier with high specificity and sensitivity in both the original and validation cohorts. CMV serostatus was the only immune exposure information available for the cohort. A few of the identified cytomegalovirus-associated TCR beta chains were confirmed in vitro to be specific for cytomegalovirus antigens. Broadly in line with IMGT annotations, most TCR beta V segments showed up in productive rearrangements about 87% or about 30% of the time in an earlier analysis of around 600 of the donors.

From the cysteine through the phenylalanine, the CDR3 covers 11 amino acids. The sequence is cut down to CDR3 DNA, 33 bases in frame from base 1. The cohort consisted of fewer than 700 healthy bone marrow donors. Cohort members were all nominally healthy when sampled, although unrecorded immune exposures were likely present. The donor tested CMV seronegative and was one of the 352 seronegative cohort members. A peripheral blood sample was provided by each donor, and peripheral blood mononuclear cells were used for TCR beta sequencing. The Qiagen DNeasy Blood Extraction Kit was used to extract genomic DNA from the blood cell samples. Libraries were constructed by the immunoSEQ multiplex PCR assay. For the multiplex PCR, a mixture combining 60 forward primers for TCR Vbeta segments and 13 reverse primers for TCR Jbeta segments was used. The CDR3 region of rearranged TCR beta genes was amplified from genomic DNA with a multiplex PCR assay. The Illumina HiSeq System was used to sequence the amplified TCR beta libraries as 87-base-pair reads. The paper's processing steps were these. A later analysis counted about 80 million unique TCR beta chains across the 640 or so repertoires, and around 12 million of these chains were shared by at least two donors. Raw reads were error-corrected and collapsed into unique sequences by a nearest-neighbor algorithm in which closely related sequences were merged to remove PCR and sequencing errors. V, D and J gene segments were assigned by aligning CDR3 sequences to IMGT reference sequences. For a sequence to be retained, a match of at least six nucleotides was required to both a V gene segment and a J gene segment. A rearrangement counted as productive if the CDR3 had no stop codons and remained in frame with V and J, and every other rearrangement counted as non-productive. CDR3 was defined according to IMGT convention as the region running from the second conserved V-encoded cysteine to the conserved J-encoded phenylalanine. The earlier analysis of about 530 of the donors excluded any sequence lacking an unambiguous match to a single V gene segment. An earlier analysis of a few hundred of the donors classified V segments as functional when productive rearrangements were above 56.7% and as segregating when the standard deviation between donors was above 5%. A statistical classification framework was built for diagnosing cytomegalovirus status from the catalog of TCR beta chain sequences. V and J gene assignment, in a later analysis, came from comparing TCR nucleotide sequences with IMGT/GENE-DB human TR gene sequences. In a later analysis, CDR3 sequences and most-parsimonious VDJ recombination scenarios were assigned using the TCRdist pipeline. In a later analysis, each TCR beta chain was defined by its CDR3 amino acid sequence together with its V-gene family, and reads lacking a unique V-gene family were excluded. To address suspected cross-contamination and a sequencing artifact, a later analysis removed a few hundred highly shared, low-generation-probability nucleotide sequences. For each public chain, a later analysis derived a clonal expansion index from normalized ranks of inferred template counts within each repertoire. Generation probabilities in a later analysis came from a VDJ recombination model fitted to out-of-frame rearrangements, and those results were checked against IGoR. A later analysis scored TCR-TCR, TCR-HLA and TCR-CMV co-occurrence with hypergeometric tests, applying a repertoire-size bias correction to TCR pairs. False discovery rates were estimated in a later analysis by permuting HLA or CMV assignments 20 times. In a later analysis, co-occurring TCRs were grouped with DBSCAN, and TCRdist sequence similarity was added when clustering was performed within HLA-allele-positive subsets. Co-occurrence clustering excluded repertoires with fewer than 30,000 or more than 120,000 public chains, plus five with anomalous nucleotide sharing. TCRdb took this table from immuneACCESS and kept in-frame rearrangements with V and J called. Such tables lack part of the clones; where checked against another copy, unresolved V genes explain under half of the gap, and the rest is unexplained. That table is the source of V, J and clone size, and D and trimming were worked out from the DNA. This specimen's table enumerates approximately 82,000 clones. Clones ranked in the top ten supply 1.5% of the sample.

Concerning this clone itself: Its antigen is still unknown.

The sequence came from a woman in her fifties or sixties in good health and CMV-seronegative. The rearranged chain carries TRBV21-1 and TRBJ2-7; the table's D gene call, TRBD2, was not cross checked with the DNA. TRBV21-1 is a pseudogene segment. Sequenced: PBMCs. CDR3 protein: CASTPGSEQYF. Here is the DNA: TGTGCCAGCACCCCCGGGAGCGAGCAGTACTTC.